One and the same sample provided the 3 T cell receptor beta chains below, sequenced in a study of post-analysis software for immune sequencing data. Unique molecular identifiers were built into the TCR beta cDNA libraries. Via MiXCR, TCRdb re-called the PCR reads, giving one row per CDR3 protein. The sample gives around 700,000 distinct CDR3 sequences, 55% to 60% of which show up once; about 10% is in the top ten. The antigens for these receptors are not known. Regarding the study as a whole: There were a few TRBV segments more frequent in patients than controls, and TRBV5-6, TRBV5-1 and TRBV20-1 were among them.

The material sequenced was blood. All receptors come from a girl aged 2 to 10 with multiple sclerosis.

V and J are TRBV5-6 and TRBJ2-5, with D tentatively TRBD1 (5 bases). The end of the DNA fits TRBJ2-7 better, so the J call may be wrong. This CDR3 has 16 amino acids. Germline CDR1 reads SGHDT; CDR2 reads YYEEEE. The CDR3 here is CASSLEGAGLDYEQYF. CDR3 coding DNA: TGTGCCAGCAGCTTGGAAGGAGCAGGGCTTGACTACGAGCAGTACTTC.

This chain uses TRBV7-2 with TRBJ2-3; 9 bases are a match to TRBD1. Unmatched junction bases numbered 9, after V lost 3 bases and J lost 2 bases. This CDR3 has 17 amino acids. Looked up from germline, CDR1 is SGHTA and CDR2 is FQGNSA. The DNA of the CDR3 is TGTGCCAGCAGCTTGGGGGGGACAGGGAGTTTCACAGATACGCAGTATTTT. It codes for CASSLGGTGSFTDTQYF.

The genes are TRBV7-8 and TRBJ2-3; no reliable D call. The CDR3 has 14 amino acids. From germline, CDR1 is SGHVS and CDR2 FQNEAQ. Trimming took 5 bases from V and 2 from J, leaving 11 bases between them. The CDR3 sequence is CASSPDPHTDTQYF. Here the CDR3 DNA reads TGTGCCAGCAGCCCCGACCCACACACAGATACGCAGTATTTT.